This T cell receptor (beta chain) was recorded in a study of CD8+ T cells in alopecia areata. The authors extracted RNA and reverse transcribed it into cDNA as the sequencing template. Generated by immunoSEQ multiplex PCR, the TCRdb table keeps only in-frame clones and is missing some. The table records about 140,000 clones, 62% of them present only once. V was pared by 8 bases and J by 3 bases, with 10 bases between. The CDR3 consists of 12 residues. Germline V gene lookup returns CDR1 MNHEY and CDR2 SMNVEV (reference sequence). The TCR was taken from a human donor in good health. The chain recombines TRBV27 with TRBJ1-1; no definite D call. Sequences were obtained from CD8+ T cells sorted from blood. The CDR3 loop is CASPDGYTEAFF. DNA for the CDR3: TGTGCCAGCCCCGACGGTTACACTGAAGCTTTCTTT.